This T cell receptor beta chain is from a study of OX40 agonist ivuxolimab in advanced cancers. For the study at large: Having had anti-PD-1, anti-PD-L1 or anti-CTLA-4 therapy before was allowed, and 40% to 45% had some.

The CDR3 is 16 residues long. J lost 0 bases, V lost 3 bases, and 3 bases had no gene match. Germline V gene lookup returns CDR1 SGHAT and CDR2 FQNNGV. With regard to this clone: What it binds is unknown.

Points from the study as a whole: Clonal expansion was seen in CD4+ and CD8+ blood T cells by week 6 at 0.1 to 3.0 mg/kg. Relative to CD4+ cells, CD8+ T cells on average had more expanded clones.

Only in-frame clones appear in the TCRdb table, and some are missing; sequencing was by immunoSEQ multiplex PCR. The sample consists of fewer than 25,000 clones, less than 90% of them appearing once. This sequence joins TRBV11-2 and TRBJ2-1; 9 bases are a match to TRBD2. This sequence was found in an adult with an advanced solid tumor such as melanoma, head and neck, liver or kidney cancer. The material was CD4+ or CD8+ T cells sorted from blood, obtained in a trial of the OX40 agonist ivuxolimab. CDR3 nucleotide sequence: TGTGCCAGCAGCTTTTTTAGCGGGAGCTCCTACAATGAGCAGTTCTTC. Protein sequence: CASSFFSGSSYNEQFF. Based on the CDR3 plus reference TRBV11-2 and TRBJ2-1, the full variable domain is EAGVAQSPRYKIIEKRQSVAFWCNPISGHATLYWYQQILGQGPKLLIQFQNNGVVDDSQLPKDRFSAERLKGVDSTLKIQPAKLEDSAVYLCASSFFSGSSYNEQFFGPGTRLTVL.